This is a list of T cell receptor beta chains from one sample in a study of tumor-infiltrating lymphocytes in oesophageal squamous cell carcinoma. TCRdb processed the PCR reads anew with MiXCR; each CDR3 protein has one entry. The sample yields about 10,000 distinct CDR3 sequences, approximately 64% seen once. Source material: esophageal tumor tissue. Every receptor here comes from a female donor with esophageal squamous cell carcinoma. The CDR3 runs from the conserved cysteine through the conserved F or W. D genes are given only for firm matches. Size tells how often a clone was seen (once, few, many) or the class of an expanded clone, and some rows leave it out.

D: -; J: TRBJ2-3; V: TRBV20-1; size: once; DNA: TGCAGTGCTAGGACAACAGATACGCAGTATTTT; CDR3: CSARTTDTQYF
D: TRBD1; J: TRBJ2-7; V: TRBV7-6; size: -; DNA: TGTGCCAGCAGCCCTCTTCCGGGACAGGGGAACGAGCAGTACTTC; CDR3: CASSPLPGQGNEQYF
D: TRBD2; J: TRBJ2-3; V: TRBV7-2; size: -; DNA: TGTGCCAGCAGCAGATGGACTAGCGGGAATACAGATACGCAGTATTTT; CDR3: CASSRWTSGNTDTQYF
D: -; J: TRBJ2-3; V: TRBV28; size: -; DNA: TGTGCCAGCAGTCATTCAGATACGCAGTATTTT; CDR3: CASSHSDTQYF
D: -; J: TRBJ1-1; V: TRBV7-2; size: -; DNA: TGTGCCAGCAGCCGTCAATCCACAAGCGGCACTGAAGCTTTCTTT; CDR3: CASSRQSTSGTEAFF
D: -; J: TRBJ2-7; V: TRBV7-2; size: -; DNA: TGTGCCAGCAGCTACCCTGAGGGATCAGGCTACGAGCAGTACTTC; CDR3: CASSYPEGSGYEQYF
D: TRBD2; J: TRBJ2-2; V: TRBV20-1; size: -; DNA: TGCAGTGCGGGGAGCGGGGTCACCGGGGAGCTGTTTTTT; CDR3: CSAGSGVTGELFF
D: -; J: TRBJ2-7; V: TRBV28; size: -; DNA: TGTGCCAGCAGTGCTACAGGGTTTGGGGCTAGCGGCTACGAGCAGTACTTC; CDR3: CASSATGFGASGYEQYF
D: -; J: TRBJ2-5; V: TRBV6-1; size: few; DNA: TGTGCCAGCAGACAGGGTGTGGAGACCCAGTACTTC; CDR3: CASRQGVETQYF
D: -; J: TRBJ2-3; V: TRBV6-5; size: few; DNA: TGTGCCAGCAGTTACGGATCACCGACTTCTAGCACAGATACGCAGTATTTT; CDR3: CASSYGSPTSSTDTQYF
D: -; J: TRBJ2-1; V: TRBV7-3; size: -; DNA: TGTGCCAGCAGCCTTTTAGCCGGGAGTGCCTACAATGAGCAGTTCTTC; CDR3: CASSLLAGSAYNEQFF
D: TRBD1; J: TRBJ2-7; V: TRBV7-8; size: few; DNA: TGTGCCAGCAGCCCCCTCGCCGGGACAGGGTCGTACGAGCAGTACTTC; CDR3: CASSPLAGTGSYEQYF
D: -; J: TRBJ2-5; V: TRBV7-2; size: -; DNA: TGTGCCAGCAGCTCGATGCTTACAGCCTACAATGAGCAGTACTTC; CDR3: CASSSMLTAYNEQYF
D: -; J: TRBJ2-1; V: TRBV7-8; size: -; DNA: TGTGCCAGCAGAGCCGGGGGACAGTGGGACGGGGAGCAGTTCTTC; CDR3: CASRAGGQWDGEQFF
D: -; J: TRBJ2-2; V: TRBV6-8; size: -; DNA: TGTGCCAGCAGAACGGGAACGAACACCGGGGAGCTGTTTTTT; CDR3: CASRTGTNTGELFF
D: -; J: TRBJ2-3; V: TRBV12-3/TRBV12-4; size: -; DNA: TGTGCCAGCAGTCGCAGGGGTCTTGGCACAGATACGCAGTATTTT; CDR3: CASSRRGLGTDTQYF
D: -; J: TRBJ1-4; V: TRBV7-3; size: -; DNA: TGTGCCAGCAGCTTAAGGCAGAAGTTTGAAAAACTGTTTTTT; CDR3: CASSLRQKFEKLFF
D: TRBD1; J: TRBJ2-7; V: TRBV11-2; size: few; DNA: TGTGCCAGCAGCTCCGGGACAGGGAATTACGAGCAGTACTTC; CDR3: CASSSGTGNYEQYF
D: -; J: TRBJ2-7; V: TRBV6-6; size: -; DNA: TGTGCCAGCAGTCAACAGGGTTACGAGCAGTACTTC; CDR3: CASSQQGYEQYF
D: TRBD2; J: TRBJ2-7; V: TRBV4-1; size: -; DNA: TGCGCCAGCAGCCAAGTTAGCGGGAGGGATGAGCAGTACTTC; CDR3: CASSQVSGRDEQYF
D: -; J: TRBJ2-3; V: TRBV7-3; size: -; DNA: TGTGCCAGCAGCCCGTCGCGGGCGGAGGGCTACACAGATACGCAGTATTTT; CDR3: CASSPSRAEGYTDTQYF
D: -; J: TRBJ2-7; V: TRBV7-2; size: -; DNA: TGTGCCAGCAGCTTAGATTGGGGCACATCCTACGAGCAGTACTTC; CDR3: CASSLDWGTSYEQYF
D: -; J: TRBJ2-7; V: TRBV7-8; size: once; DNA: TGTGCCAGCAGCTCTGCCTACGAGCAGTACTTC; CDR3: CASSSAYEQYF
D: -; J: TRBJ2-1; V: TRBV7-8; size: large; DNA: TGTGCCAGCAGCTTAGCGACTAGTACCGTCTCCTACAATGAGCAGTTCTTC; CDR3: CASSLATSTVSYNEQFF
D: -; J: TRBJ2-7; V: TRBV7-2; size: few; DNA: TGTGCCAGCAGCTTAGAGTTATCCTACGAGCAGTACTTC; CDR3: CASSLELSYEQYF
D: -; J: TRBJ2-1; V: TRBV7-3; size: -; DNA: TGTGCCAGCAGCTTATTCCCCGGGACCCCTATATACAATGAGCAGTTCTTC; CDR3: CASSLFPGTPIYNEQFF
D: TRBD1; J: TRBJ2-5; V: TRBV11-1; size: -; DNA: TGTGCCAGCAGCATATCCGGGACAGGGTGGGAGACCCAGTACTTC; CDR3: CASSISGTGWETQYF
D: -; J: TRBJ2-3; V: TRBV7-3; size: -; DNA: TGTGCCAGCAGCTTAAATCCAGAAGATACGCAGTATTTT; CDR3: CASSLNPEDTQYF
D: TRBD1; J: TRBJ2-2; V: TRBV7-6; size: -; DNA: TGTGCTAGCAGCCCCGGACAGGGGTTCGGGGAGCTGTTTTTT; CDR3: CASSPGQGFGELFF
D: TRBD2; J: TRBJ2-7; V: TRBV6-5; size: -; DNA: TGTGCCAGCAGTGAAGTAGCGGGATCTAACTACGAGCAGTACTTC; CDR3: CASSEVAGSNYEQYF
D: -; J: TRBJ1-3; V: TRBV6-6; size: -; DNA: TGTGCCAGCAGTTACTCTCGGATCTCTGGAAACACCATATATTTT; CDR3: CASSYSRISGNTIYF
D: TRBD1; J: TRBJ1-5; V: TRBV7-2; size: -; DNA: TGTGCCAGCAGCTTAAAGACAGGGGACAATCAGCCCCAGCATTTT; CDR3: CASSLKTGDNQPQHF
D: -; J: TRBJ2-3; V: TRBV7-2; size: once; DNA: TGTGCCAGCAGCCGACTAACTAGCACAGATACGCAGTATTTT; CDR3: CASSRLTSTDTQYF
D: -; J: TRBJ2-7; V: TRBV11-2; size: -; DNA: TGTGCCAGCAAGGGCGGGTGGAGCTCCTACGAGCAGTACTTC; CDR3: CASKGGWSSYEQYF
D: -; J: TRBJ2-3; V: TRBV7-6; size: -; DNA: TGTGCCAGCAGCTTAGGGGGGATTAGCACAGATACGCAGTATTTT; CDR3: CASSLGGISTDTQYF
D: -; J: TRBJ2-7; V: TRBV7-9; size: once; DNA: TGTGCCAGCAGCTTAGCGTCGGGCGAGCAGTACTTC; CDR3: CASSLASGEQYF
D: TRBD1; J: TRBJ2-7; V: TRBV7-6; size: -; DNA: TGTGCCAGCAGCTTGCCCGGACAGGGTCACGAGCAGTACTTC; CDR3: CASSLPGQGHEQYF
D: TRBD1; J: TRBJ2-1; V: TRBV6-5; size: -; DNA: TGTGCCAGCAGGCTAGACAGGGCTCGGAATGAGCAGTTCTTC; CDR3: CASRLDRARNEQFF
D: TRBD2; J: TRBJ2-3; V: TRBV7-3; size: -; DNA: TGTGCCAGCAGCAAGTGGAGCGGGAATGCAGATACGCAGTATTTT; CDR3: CASSKWSGNADTQYF
D: TRBD1; J: TRBJ2-2; V: TRBV7-2; size: large; DNA: TGTGCCAGCAGCCCCGGGACAGGTTTAACCGGGGAGCTGTTTTTT; CDR3: CASSPGTGLTGELFF
D: TRBD1; J: TRBJ1-4; V: TRBV19; size: medium-sized; DNA: TGTGCCAGTAACACAGGGGGAACTAATGAAAAACTGTTTTTT; CDR3: CASNTGGTNEKLFF
D: TRBD1; J: TRBJ1-2; V: TRBV10-3; size: -; DNA: TGTGCCATCAGTGTTAAAGACAGGGACAACTATGGCTACACCTTC; CDR3: CAISVKDRDNYGYTF
D: TRBD1; J: TRBJ2-6; V: TRBV12-3/TRBV12-4; size: few; DNA: TGTGCCACCTCCGGGACAGGGGGCTCTGGGGCCAACGTCCTGACTTTC; CDR3: CATSGTGGSGANVLTF
D: -; J: TRBJ2-7; V: TRBV7-6; size: -; DNA: TGTGCTAGCAGTCCCGGGGGCGGGAACCACGAGCAGTACTTC; CDR3: CASSPGGGNHEQYF
D: -; J: TRBJ2-1; V: TRBV6-1; size: -; DNA: TGTGCCAGCAGTGAAAGGGGGACGGGGAATGAGCAGTTCTTC; CDR3: CASSERGTGNEQFF
D: -; J: TRBJ2-6; V: TRBV7-6; size: few; DNA: TGTGCCAGCAGCCGACGGACTTTC; CDR3: CASSRRTF
D: TRBD2; J: TRBJ2-3; V: TRBV7-2; size: -; DNA: TGTGCCAGCAGCTTAATCGGGACTAGAAATTCGCAGTATTTT; CDR3: CASSLIGTRNSQYF
D: -; J: TRBJ2-7; V: TRBV2; size: -; DNA: TGTGCCAGCAACCAGGGATGGCCCTACGAGCAGTACTTC; CDR3: CASNQGWPYEQYF
D: -; J: TRBJ2-1; V: TRBV7-5; size: medium-sized; DNA: -; CDR3: CISVPVLIAGGLNEQFF
D: -; J: TRBJ2-3; V: TRBV10-3; size: few; DNA: TGTGCCACCCGAGGAGCGAGTACCACCACAGATACGCAGTATTTT; CDR3: CATRGASTTTDTQYF